The rows below give T cell receptor beta chains drawn from one sample of a study of early T cells in non-severe SARS-CoV-2 infection. TCRdb processed the 5' RACE reads anew with MiXCR; each CDR3 protein has one entry. The table records 75,000 to 80,000 distinct CDR3 sequences, around a sixth of them present only once. The specimen was whole blood. The receptors originated from an adult who was a healthcare worker with PCR-confirmed SARS-CoV-2 infection or an uninfected control (not recorded which). Each CDR3 is given with its conserved first and last residue. The D gene is left open where the match is weak. Part of the rows lack a size; the others show once, few, many or a class for expanded clones.

CDR3nt: TGTGCCACATACCGGGTAACGGTTTACAATGAGCAGTTCTTC
CDR3aa: CATYRVTVYNEQFF
v_gene: TRBV7-8
abundance: NA
j_gene: TRBJ2-1
d_gene: NA

CDR3nt: TGTGCCAGCAGCCAAGGGCGGACCAGCCTTCTCAATGAGCAGTTCTTC
CDR3aa: CASSQGRTSLLNEQFF
v_gene: TRBV4-2
abundance: NA
j_gene: TRBJ2-1
d_gene: NA

CDR3nt: TGTGCCAGCAGTACCGGGACATTCAACTCTGGGGCCAACGTCCTGACTTTC
CDR3aa: CASSTGTFNSGANVLTF
v_gene: TRBV6-2/TRBV6-3
abundance: few
j_gene: TRBJ2-6
d_gene: NA

CDR3nt: TGTGCTAGTGGTTTGGTTAAACGGGCCGAGAACACCATATATTTT
CDR3aa: CASGLVKRAENTIYF
v_gene: TRBV12-5
abundance: few
j_gene: TRBJ1-3
d_gene: NA

CDR3nt: TGTGCCAGCAGCTTAGCAGCGGGGTCCTACGAGCAGTACTTC
CDR3aa: CASSLAAGSYEQYF
v_gene: TRBV7-6
abundance: NA
j_gene: TRBJ2-7
d_gene: TRBD2

CDR3nt: TGTGCCAGCAGAGACCGGCGGGCAGGAAATGAAAAACTGTTTTTT
CDR3aa: CASRDRRAGNEKLFF
v_gene: TRBV27
abundance: few
j_gene: TRBJ1-4
d_gene: NA

CDR3nt: TGTGCCAGCAGCCTGAGCGTAAGGGCATACAATGAGCAGTTCTTC
CDR3aa: CASSLSVRAYNEQFF
v_gene: TRBV7-2
abundance: NA
j_gene: TRBJ2-1
d_gene: NA

CDR3nt: TGTGCCAGTAGTATAGGCGCGGGGAATCAGCCCCAGCATTTT
CDR3aa: CASSIGAGNQPQHF
v_gene: TRBV19
abundance: few
j_gene: TRBJ1-5
d_gene: NA

CDR3nt: TGTGCCTGGAGAAAACTAGCGGGATCTTCCTACGAGCAGTACTTC
CDR3aa: CAWRKLAGSSYEQYF
v_gene: TRBV30
abundance: few
j_gene: TRBJ2-7
d_gene: TRBD2

CDR3nt: TGCAGTGCTAGAGGTTTGGGCAGGGGCTACAATGAGCAGTTCTTC
CDR3aa: CSARGLGRGYNEQFF
v_gene: TRBV20-1
abundance: few
j_gene: TRBJ2-1
d_gene: NA

CDR3nt: TGTGCCAGCTCACTAGCGGGAGGGGGTAATGAGCAGTTCTTC
CDR3aa: CASSLAGGGNEQFF
v_gene: TRBV6-4
abundance: NA
j_gene: TRBJ2-1
d_gene: TRBD2

CDR3nt: TGTGCCAGCAGCAAGAAGGGGCTTCGGACAGATACGCAGTATTTT
CDR3aa: CASSKKGLRTDTQYF
v_gene: TRBV21-1
abundance: few
j_gene: TRBJ2-3
d_gene: NA

CDR3nt: TGTGCCAGCATTTTCGACAGGATCACCGGGGAGCTGTTTTTT
CDR3aa: CASIFDRITGELFF
v_gene: TRBV12-3/TRBV12-4
abundance: many
j_gene: TRBJ2-2
d_gene: NA

CDR3nt: TGCAGTGCAATCCTTGGGACTAGCGGGTTCAATGAGCAGTTCTTC
CDR3aa: CSAILGTSGFNEQFF
v_gene: TRBV20-1
abundance: many
j_gene: TRBJ2-1
d_gene: TRBD2

CDR3nt: TGCAGTGCTACCGCTAGCGGGAGAGGCGAGCAGTACTTC
CDR3aa: CSATASGRGEQYF
v_gene: TRBV20-1
abundance: few
j_gene: TRBJ2-7
d_gene: TRBD2

CDR3nt: TGTGCCAGCAGTTCTCCACCTAGCAATCAGCCCCAGCATTTT
CDR3aa: CASSSPPSNQPQHF
v_gene: TRBV12-3/TRBV12-4
abundance: NA
j_gene: TRBJ1-5
d_gene: NA

CDR3nt: TGTGCCAGCAGCTTAGGTAGGAGGCAGCCCCAGCATTTT
CDR3aa: CASSLGRRQPQHF
v_gene: TRBV7-9
abundance: many
j_gene: TRBJ1-5
d_gene: NA

CDR3nt: TGTGCCAGCCACAACCTTGGGGGTCCCAAAAACATTCAGTACTTC
CDR3aa: CASHNLGGPKNIQYF
v_gene: TRBV2
abundance: NA
j_gene: TRBJ2-4
d_gene: NA

CDR3nt: TGTGCCAGCAGCCTCCTCCAGGGGGCCGGGGATACGCAGTATTTT
CDR3aa: CASSLLQGAGDTQYF
v_gene: TRBV11-2
abundance: NA
j_gene: TRBJ2-3
d_gene: TRBD1

CDR3nt: TGCGCCAGCAGCCAAGATCTATTGGACACTGAAGCTTTCTTT
CDR3aa: CASSQDLLDTEAFF
v_gene: TRBV4-1
abundance: NA
j_gene: TRBJ1-1
d_gene: NA

CDR3nt: TGCAGCGTTGAAGGGTCGGCAGATACGCAGTATTTT
CDR3aa: CSVEGSADTQYF
v_gene: TRBV29-1
abundance: many
j_gene: TRBJ2-3
d_gene: NA

CDR3nt: TGTGCCAGCAGTCGAGATAATTCACCCCTCCACTTT
CDR3aa: CASSRDNSPLHF
v_gene: TRBV7-9
abundance: few
j_gene: TRBJ1-6
d_gene: NA

CDR3nt: TGTGCCAGCAGTTCCTTGCGGGGACAGGGGCTGTTATCAGGGCCCCAGCATTTT
CDR3aa: CASSSLRGQGLLSGPQHF
v_gene: TRBV12-3/TRBV12-4
abundance: few
j_gene: TRBJ1-5
d_gene: TRBD1

CDR3nt: TGTGCCAGCAGCTCAAGGACGGGAAAACTGTTTTTT
CDR3aa: CASSSRTGKLFF
v_gene: TRBV7-6
abundance: NA
j_gene: TRBJ1-4
d_gene: NA

CDR3nt: TGTGCCAGCAGCCACGTGGCGGAGGGGGTAGAGGAAAAACTGTTTTTT
CDR3aa: CASSHVAEGVEEKLFF
v_gene: TRBV3-1
abundance: NA
j_gene: TRBJ1-4
d_gene: NA

CDR3nt: TGTGCCAGCAGTGAAGCTTCGGGGACAGGTGGCTCACCCCTCCACTTT
CDR3aa: CASSEASGTGGSPLHF
v_gene: TRBV2
abundance: few
j_gene: TRBJ1-6
d_gene: TRBD1

CDR3nt: TGTGCCAGCAGCTTAGAAGCGGGGGTAGACATTCAGTACTTC
CDR3aa: CASSLEAGVDIQYF
v_gene: TRBV7-9
abundance: many
j_gene: TRBJ2-4
d_gene: TRBD2

CDR3nt: TGTGCCAGCAGCCTAGGGGGACAGCCGTACAATGAGCAGTTCTTC
CDR3aa: CASSLGGQPYNEQFF
v_gene: TRBV7-2
abundance: few
j_gene: TRBJ2-1
d_gene: TRBD1

CDR3nt: TGTGCCAGCAGTTTAGCTAGCGGGGTCAGGAGGGGGAACATTCAGTACTTC
CDR3aa: CASSLASGVRRGNIQYF
v_gene: TRBV12-3/TRBV12-4
abundance: NA
j_gene: TRBJ2-4
d_gene: TRBD2

CDR3nt: TGCGCCAGCAGCCTGTTCACCCCGGGGACATACGGAAACACCATATATTTT
CDR3aa: CASSLFTPGTYGNTIYF
v_gene: TRBV5-1
abundance: few
j_gene: TRBJ1-3
d_gene: NA

CDR3nt: TGTGCCATCATGAATTTGGGTAACACCGGGGAGCTGTTTTTT
CDR3aa: CAIMNLGNTGELFF
v_gene: TRBV10-3
abundance: few
j_gene: TRBJ2-2
d_gene: NA

CDR3nt: TGTGCCAGCTCACCACCGGCGCCCCTCGAGCAGTACTTC
CDR3aa: CASSPPAPLEQYF
v_gene: TRBV18
abundance: NA
j_gene: TRBJ2-7
d_gene: NA

CDR3nt: TGTGCCAGCAGCTTAGTCCAGCGGTCAGCTTTCTTT
CDR3aa: CASSLVQRSAFF
v_gene: TRBV7-2
abundance: few
j_gene: TRBJ1-1
d_gene: NA

CDR3nt: TGTGCCACCAGCAGAGAGCCAGATTCCTACGAGCAGTACTTC
CDR3aa: CATSREPDSYEQYF
v_gene: TRBV15
abundance: few
j_gene: TRBJ2-7
d_gene: NA

CDR3nt: TGCGCCAGCAGCCCATCCCGAGAGACCCAGTACTTC
CDR3aa: CASSPSRETQYF
v_gene: TRBV4-1
abundance: many
j_gene: TRBJ2-5
d_gene: NA

CDR3nt: TGCGCCAGCAGCCAGACATACCCTAGAGGAGACCAGCCCCAGCATTTT
CDR3aa: CASSQTYPRGDQPQHF
v_gene: TRBV4-1
abundance: few
j_gene: TRBJ1-5
d_gene: NA

CDR3nt: TGTGCCGCCAGTGATTTACGGACTAGCAGTAATGAGCAGTTCTTC
CDR3aa: CAASDLRTSSNEQFF
v_gene: TRBV24-1
abundance: NA
j_gene: TRBJ2-1
d_gene: TRBD2

CDR3nt: TGCGCCAGCAGCTTGTCTGGGGAGAAGTACTTC
CDR3aa: CASSLSGEKYF
v_gene: TRBV5-1
abundance: NA
j_gene: TRBJ2-7
d_gene: NA

CDR3nt: TGTGCCAGCAGGGGAAACCGCGGGGAACCCTACGAGCAGTACTTC
CDR3aa: CASRGNRGEPYEQYF
v_gene: TRBV25-1
abundance: few
j_gene: TRBJ2-7
d_gene: NA

CDR3nt: TGTGCCAGCAGCCGAGATCGTTATGGCTACACCTTC
CDR3aa: CASSRDRYGYTF
v_gene: TRBV3-1
abundance: once
j_gene: TRBJ1-2
d_gene: NA

CDR3nt: TGTGCCAGCAGCCAAGGGGGAGAAGGGGTAAACATTCAGTACTTC
CDR3aa: CASSQGGEGVNIQYF
v_gene: TRBV4-2
abundance: few
j_gene: TRBJ2-4
d_gene: NA

CDR3nt: TGCGCCAGCACCCCTCACTCTGGGGCCAACGTCCTGACTTTC
CDR3aa: CASTPHSGANVLTF
v_gene: TRBV5-1
abundance: few
j_gene: TRBJ2-6
d_gene: NA

CDR3nt: TGTGCCAGCAGAAACAGGGATCTTGCCGGAAACACCATATATTTT
CDR3aa: CASRNRDLAGNTIYF
v_gene: TRBV6-2/TRBV6-3
abundance: NA
j_gene: TRBJ1-3
d_gene: NA

CDR3nt: TGTGCCAGCAGTGCGGACAGGGTCTATAATTCACCCCTCCACTTT
CDR3aa: CASSADRVYNSPLHF
v_gene: TRBV6-1
abundance: NA
j_gene: TRBJ1-6
d_gene: TRBD1

CDR3nt: TGTGCCAGCAGTCCCGGACCTTGGGGCATTCAGTACTTC
CDR3aa: CASSPGPWGIQYF
v_gene: TRBV6-6
abundance: NA
j_gene: TRBJ2-4
d_gene: NA

CDR3nt: TGCAGCGTTGCAGGAAACAATGAGCAGTTCTTC
CDR3aa: CSVAGNNEQFF
v_gene: TRBV29-1
abundance: NA
j_gene: TRBJ2-1
d_gene: NA

CDR3nt: TGTGCCAGCAGCTACAACAGGGGAGGGAATGAGCAGTTCTTC
CDR3aa: CASSYNRGGNEQFF
v_gene: TRBV11-2
abundance: NA
j_gene: TRBJ2-1
d_gene: NA

CDR3nt: TGCAGTGCTAAGGGCAGGAGCTTCGAGACCCAGTACTTC
CDR3aa: CSAKGRSFETQYF
v_gene: TRBV20-1
abundance: many
j_gene: TRBJ2-5
d_gene: NA

CDR3nt: TGTGCCAGCAGTCCCCAGGGGATGGGGTATGAAAAACTGTTTTTT
CDR3aa: CASSPQGMGYEKLFF
v_gene: TRBV6-5
abundance: NA
j_gene: TRBJ1-4
d_gene: NA

CDR3nt: TGTGCCGGCGATCTGGGGCCTACGGAGCAGTACTTC
CDR3aa: CAGDLGPTEQYF
v_gene: TRBV30
abundance: few
j_gene: TRBJ2-7
d_gene: NA

CDR3nt: TGTGCCAGCAGTAAGGGGACAGGGGGCTCACACCGCCTCTCTGGAAACACCATATATTTT
CDR3aa: CASSKGTGGSHRLSGNTIYF
v_gene: TRBV6-5
abundance: many
j_gene: TRBJ1-3
d_gene: TRBD1

CDR3nt: TGCAGCGTCTACGCAGCTAACTATGGCTACACCTTC
CDR3aa: CSVYAANYGYTF
v_gene: TRBV29-1
abundance: NA
j_gene: TRBJ1-2
d_gene: NA

CDR3nt: TGCGCCAGCAGTCAATCAGGCCTAGCGGGACCCTACGAGCAGTACTTC
CDR3aa: CASSQSGLAGPYEQYF
v_gene: TRBV23-1
abundance: NA
j_gene: TRBJ2-7
d_gene: TRBD2

CDR3nt: TGCAGTGCTTCCCGCGGGCGGGGGAGGGCCTTAAACATTCAGTACTTC
CDR3aa: CSASRGRGRALNIQYF
v_gene: TRBV20-1
abundance: few
j_gene: TRBJ2-4
d_gene: TRBD2

CDR3nt: TGTGCCAGCAGCCCTTTGGGGACCCAAGAGACCCAGTACTTC
CDR3aa: CASSPLGTQETQYF
v_gene: TRBV7-6
abundance: few
j_gene: TRBJ2-5
d_gene: NA